Listed below are T cell receptor beta chains from one sample, sequenced in a study of T cell clusters in autoimmune cytopenias. TCRdb reprocessed the multiplex PCR reads and stores each CDR3 protein as one record, lacking DNA. Its listing shows 6,500 to 10,000 distinct CDR3 sequences. Sample: peripheral blood. The source is a human donor with an autoimmune cytopenia or autoimmune hepatitis (not recorded which). The CDR3 runs from the conserved cysteine through the conserved F or W. Some rows mark clone size as missing; the rest say once, few, many or name a class of expanded clone.

CASRRGGESYNEQFF,TRBJ2-1,medium-sized,TRBV6-5
CASSLDFGYEQYF,TRBJ2-7,-,TRBV7-2
CASRLGVTDTQYF,TRBJ2-3,-,TRBV11-1
CASSQGGTGSSPLHF,TRBJ1-6,-,TRBV4-1
CATSRDVGGLQYF,TRBJ2-3,-,TRBV15
CAWSRDLNSPLHF,TRBJ1-6,medium-sized,TRBV30
CASRQAPNEKLFF,TRBJ1-4,medium-sized,TRBV6-5
CASSIVQTGHVNTGELFF,TRBJ2-2,-,TRBV19
CASRIRSSYNEQFF,TRBJ2-1,medium-sized,TRBV6-5
CASSYSHRGDTIYF,TRBJ1-3,-,TRBV6-5
CATPLRVGETQYF,TRBJ2-5,medium-sized,TRBV30
CATSDFGNTEAFF,TRBJ1-1,-,TRBV24-1
CASRSPRGGQGVNTGELFF,TRBJ2-2,medium-sized,TRBV6-1
CSVAALTGIGYEQYF,TRBJ2-7,medium-sized,TRBV29-1
CASSSTSASETQYF,TRBJ2-5,-,TRBV11-2
CASSIGGTTSRGARQETQYF,TRBJ2-5,-,TRBV19
CAWSVLAGARNEQFF,TRBJ2-1,medium-sized,TRBV30
CASSYAGTSATGELFF,TRBJ2-2,-,TRBV6-5
CSVERGGRSNEQYF,TRBJ2-7,-,TRBV29-1
CASSYAQNEQFF,TRBJ2-1,medium-sized,TRBV6-5
CASRRGENEQYF,TRBJ2-7,medium-sized,TRBV5-4
CASSQKRVSEQFF,TRBJ2-1,medium-sized,TRBV12-3/TRBV12-4
CASSFAGQGRSGANVLTF,TRBJ2-6,medium-sized,TRBV27
CASTQIGGTEAFF,TRBJ1-1,medium-sized,TRBV6-6
CASSSRDYNRYNEQFF,TRBJ2-1,medium-sized,TRBV27
CSARDWAPRRTHEQYF,TRBJ2-7,-,TRBV20-1
CATSVTSGAYEQYF,TRBJ2-7,medium-sized,TRBV15
CASSSPHRGEDQPQHF,TRBJ1-5,medium-sized,TRBV19
CASSQNSLKQYF,TRBJ2-7,medium-sized,TRBV13
CASSRPSGGLDTQYF,TRBJ2-3,medium-sized,TRBV13
CASSPRSGDEQFF,TRBJ2-1,medium-sized,TRBV5-4
CASSLQPYNEQFF,TRBJ2-1,-,TRBV7-2
CASSNPGTLYNEQFF,TRBJ2-1,-,TRBV19
CASSPRESRAGNTIYF,TRBJ1-3,medium-sized,TRBV18
CASSEQGMNTEAFF,TRBJ1-1,-,TRBV18
CASSFGTGPRNTEAFF,TRBJ1-1,-,TRBV13
CASSFRGRQHEQYF,TRBJ2-7,medium-sized,TRBV27
CASSETPLLRNQPQHF,TRBJ1-5,-,TRBV6-1
CASSIQGGNQPQHF,TRBJ1-5,-,TRBV19